This TCR beta chain was sequenced in a study of T-cell reconstitution after alpha-beta-depleted transplantation in children (dated by TCRdb to between 2015 and 2016). With regard to the full study: T-cell immune reconstitution after TCRalphabeta/CD19-depleted allogeneic hematopoietic cell transplantation in children was quantitatively tracked in the study by means of TCR repertoire profiling.

Receptor amplification or capture employed PCR. Sequencing was performed on an Illumina HiSeq 2500. Molecular barcoding was employed in the preparation of TCR libraries, with unique molecular identifiers being used to normalize TCRbeta repertoire quantification. Using fastp trimming at Q25 and MiXCR clonotype assembly, TCRdb reanalyzed the public sequencing data and kept in-frame beta chains. All rows with the same CDR3 protein become a single entry with the most common DNA and genes. The sample contains some 340,000 distinct CDR3 sequences, 9% to 12% of them found a single time. The ten most abundant clones make up around 2.4% of the sample. The V end gives up 3 bases and the J end 3 bases, leaving 6 bases in the junction not matched to a gene. The germline V gene encodes CDR1 MNHEY and CDR2 SMNVEV (reference sequence). The CDR3 runs 17 amino acids, cysteine and phenylalanine included. Solely the CDR3 DNA is kept, with 51 bases framed from the first base.

In the case of this clonotype: The antigen this receptor binds is unknown. No clone much larger than this one lies a single base away; base qualities are absent.

The V and J segments used are TRBV27 and TRBJ2-1, with 12 central nucleotides matching TRBD2. This TCR derives from a human donor who donated a stem cell graft to a child with acute lymphoblastic leukemia. This material consisted of PBMCs from the stem cell graft donor, taken from the stem cell graft. The DNA sequence is given as TGTGCCAGCAGTTTGACTAGCGGGAGCCTATTCTACAATGAGCAGTTCTTC. This encodes CASSLTSGSLFYNEQFF.